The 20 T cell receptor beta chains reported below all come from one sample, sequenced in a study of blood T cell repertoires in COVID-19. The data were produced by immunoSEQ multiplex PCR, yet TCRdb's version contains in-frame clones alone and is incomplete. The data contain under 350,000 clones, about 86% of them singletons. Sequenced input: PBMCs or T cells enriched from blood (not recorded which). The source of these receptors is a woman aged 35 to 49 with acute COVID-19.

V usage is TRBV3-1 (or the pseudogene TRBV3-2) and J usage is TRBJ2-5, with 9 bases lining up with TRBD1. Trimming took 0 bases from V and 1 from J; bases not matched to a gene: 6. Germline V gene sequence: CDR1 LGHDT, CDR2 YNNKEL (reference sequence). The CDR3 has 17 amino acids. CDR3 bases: TGTGCCAGCAGCCAAGATCGGGACAGGGTGAGCCAAGAGACCCAGTACTTC. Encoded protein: CASSQDRDRVSQETQYF.

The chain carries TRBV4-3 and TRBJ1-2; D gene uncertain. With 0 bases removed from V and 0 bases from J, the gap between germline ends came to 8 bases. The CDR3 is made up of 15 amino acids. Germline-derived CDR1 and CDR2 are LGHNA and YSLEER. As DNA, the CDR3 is TGCGCCAGCAGCCAAGATGGGCAGACTAACTATGGCTACACCTTC. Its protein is CASSQDGQTNYGYTF.

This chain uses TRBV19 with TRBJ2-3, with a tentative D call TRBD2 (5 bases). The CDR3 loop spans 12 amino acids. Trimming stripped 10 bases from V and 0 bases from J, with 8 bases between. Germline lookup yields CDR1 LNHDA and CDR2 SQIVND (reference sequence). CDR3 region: CATTGSTDTQYF. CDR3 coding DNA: TGTGCCACCACGGGGAGCACAGATACGCAGTATTTT.

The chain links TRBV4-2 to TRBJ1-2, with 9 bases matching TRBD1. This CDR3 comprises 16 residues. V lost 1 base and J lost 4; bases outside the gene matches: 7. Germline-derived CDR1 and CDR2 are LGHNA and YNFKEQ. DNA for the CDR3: TGTGCCAGCAGCCAAGCCGAGGGACAGGGAGCCTATGGCTACACCTTC. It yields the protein CASSQAEGQGAYGYTF.

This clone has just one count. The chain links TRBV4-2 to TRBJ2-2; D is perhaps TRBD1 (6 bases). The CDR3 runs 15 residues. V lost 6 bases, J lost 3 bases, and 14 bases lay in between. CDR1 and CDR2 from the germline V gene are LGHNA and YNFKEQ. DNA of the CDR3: TGTGCCAGCAGAAGGACAGAAACTCACACCGGGGAGCTGTTTTTT. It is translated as CASRRTETHTGELFF.

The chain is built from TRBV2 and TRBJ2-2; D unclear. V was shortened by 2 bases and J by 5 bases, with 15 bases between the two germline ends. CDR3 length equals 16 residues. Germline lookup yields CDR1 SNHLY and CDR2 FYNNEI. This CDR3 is CASSELGTDITGELFF. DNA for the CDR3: TGTGCCAGCAGTGAATTAGGTACAGACATAACCGGGGAGCTGTTTTTT.

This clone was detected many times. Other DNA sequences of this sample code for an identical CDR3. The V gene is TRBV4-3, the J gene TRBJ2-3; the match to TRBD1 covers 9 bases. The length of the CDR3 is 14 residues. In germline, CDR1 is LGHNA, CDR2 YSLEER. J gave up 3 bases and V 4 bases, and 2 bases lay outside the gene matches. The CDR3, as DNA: TGCGCCAGCAGCCTGACAGGGGGGACAGATACGCAGTATTTT. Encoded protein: CASSLTGGTDTQYF.

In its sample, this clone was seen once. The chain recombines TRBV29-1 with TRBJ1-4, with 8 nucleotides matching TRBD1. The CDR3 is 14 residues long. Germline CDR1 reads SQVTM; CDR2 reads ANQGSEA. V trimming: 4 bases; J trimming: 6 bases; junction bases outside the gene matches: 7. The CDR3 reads CSVVGGTGYEKLFF. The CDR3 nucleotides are TGCAGCGTTGTGGGAGGGACAGGATATGAAAAACTGTTTTTT.

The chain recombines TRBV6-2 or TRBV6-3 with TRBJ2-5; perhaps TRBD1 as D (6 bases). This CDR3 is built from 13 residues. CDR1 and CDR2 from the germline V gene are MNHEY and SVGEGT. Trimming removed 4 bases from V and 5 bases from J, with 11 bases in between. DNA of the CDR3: TGTGCCAGCAGTTGGGGGCGTCGGGAGACCCAGTACTTC. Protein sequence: CASSWGRRETQYF.

CDR3 amino acids: CASSMLGASRNNEQFF. The CDR3 DNA reads TGTGCCAGTAGTATGCTGGGAGCTAGCCGAAACAATGAGCAGTTCTTC. The chain has TRBV19 and TRBJ2-1; a possible D gene is TRBD2 (5 bases). V lost 3 bases and J lost 5, with 17 bases in between. The CDR3 consists of 16 residues. Per germline, CDR1 LNHDA and CDR2 SQIVND (reference sequence).

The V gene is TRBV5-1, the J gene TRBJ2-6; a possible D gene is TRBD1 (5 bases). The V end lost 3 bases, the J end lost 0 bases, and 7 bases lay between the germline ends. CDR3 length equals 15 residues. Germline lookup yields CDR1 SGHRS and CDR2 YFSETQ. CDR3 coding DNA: TGCGCCAGCAGCTATGACAGCTCTGGGGCCAACGTCCTGACTTTC. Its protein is CASSYDSSGANVLTF.

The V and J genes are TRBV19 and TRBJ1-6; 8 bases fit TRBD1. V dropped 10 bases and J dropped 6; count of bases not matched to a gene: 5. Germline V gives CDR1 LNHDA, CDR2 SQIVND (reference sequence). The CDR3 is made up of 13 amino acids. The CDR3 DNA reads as TGTGCCACTGGACAGGGCCCTAATTCACCCCTCCACTTT. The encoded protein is CATGQGPNSPLHF.

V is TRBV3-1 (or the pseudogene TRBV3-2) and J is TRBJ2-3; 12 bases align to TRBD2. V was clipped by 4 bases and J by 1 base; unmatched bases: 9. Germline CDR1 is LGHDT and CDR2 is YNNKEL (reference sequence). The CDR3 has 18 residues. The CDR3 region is CASSPGLAGSPGTDTQYF. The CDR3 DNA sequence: TGTGCCAGCAGCCCCGGACTAGCGGGGTCCCCGGGCACAGATACGCAGTATTTT.

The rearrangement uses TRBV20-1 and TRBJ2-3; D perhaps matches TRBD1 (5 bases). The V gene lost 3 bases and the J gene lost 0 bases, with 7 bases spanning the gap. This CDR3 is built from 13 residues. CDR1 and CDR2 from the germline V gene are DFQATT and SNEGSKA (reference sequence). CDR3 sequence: CSASPGSTDTQYF. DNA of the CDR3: TGCAGTGCTAGTCCAGGGAGCACAGATACGCAGTATTTT.

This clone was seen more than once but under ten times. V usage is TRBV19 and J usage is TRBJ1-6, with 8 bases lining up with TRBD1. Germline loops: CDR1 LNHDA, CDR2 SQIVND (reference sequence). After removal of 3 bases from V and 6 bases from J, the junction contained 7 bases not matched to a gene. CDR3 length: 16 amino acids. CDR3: CASSMGQVDSNSPLHF. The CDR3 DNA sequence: TGTGCCAGTAGTATGGGACAGGTTGATTCTAATTCACCCCTCCACTTT.

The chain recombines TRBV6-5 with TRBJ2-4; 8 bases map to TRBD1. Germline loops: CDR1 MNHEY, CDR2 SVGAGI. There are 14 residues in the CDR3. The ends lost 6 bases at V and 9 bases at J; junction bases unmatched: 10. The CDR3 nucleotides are TGTGCCAGCAGCCAGTCTACAGGGGGAGGCATTCAGTACTTC. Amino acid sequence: CASSQSTGGGIQYF.

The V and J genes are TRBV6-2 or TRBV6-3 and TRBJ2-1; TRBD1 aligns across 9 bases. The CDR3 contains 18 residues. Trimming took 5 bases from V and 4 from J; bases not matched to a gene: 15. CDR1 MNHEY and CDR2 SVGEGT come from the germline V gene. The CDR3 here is CASSRGTGNGVRYNEQFF. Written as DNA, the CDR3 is TGTGCCAGCAGTAGGGGGACAGGGAACGGAGTCCGATACAATGAGCAGTTCTTC.

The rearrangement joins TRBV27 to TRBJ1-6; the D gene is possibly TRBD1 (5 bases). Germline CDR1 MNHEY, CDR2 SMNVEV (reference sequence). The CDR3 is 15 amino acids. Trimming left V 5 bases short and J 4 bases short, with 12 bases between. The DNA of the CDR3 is TGTGCCAGCAGTAGCAGGGCAACATATAATTCACCCCTCCACTTT. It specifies CASSSRATYNSPLHF.

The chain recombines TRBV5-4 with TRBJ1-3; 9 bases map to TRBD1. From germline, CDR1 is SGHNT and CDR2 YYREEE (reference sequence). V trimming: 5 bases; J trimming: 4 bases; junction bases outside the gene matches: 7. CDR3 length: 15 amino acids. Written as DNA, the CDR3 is TGTGCCAGCAGTGTGGGACAGGGCTACGGAAACACCATATATTTT. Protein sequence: CASSVGQGYGNTIYF.

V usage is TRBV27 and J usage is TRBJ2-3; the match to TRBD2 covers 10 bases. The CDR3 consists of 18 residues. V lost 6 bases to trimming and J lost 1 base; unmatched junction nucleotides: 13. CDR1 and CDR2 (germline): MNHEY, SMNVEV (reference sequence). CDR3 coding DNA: TGTGCCAGCAGCCAAACCGCATTAGCGGGAGGTGGCACAGATACGCAGTATTTT. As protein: CASSQTALAGGGTDTQYF.